This TCR beta chain was recorded in a study of blood T cell repertoires in COVID-19 (dated by TCRdb to 2019 to 2021). Regarding the complete study: Samples from collaborators originated in the United States, Italy and Spain and spanned both the acute and convalescent phases of COVID-19. The samples were drawn from the first 160 participants of the ongoing ImmuneRACE study and from 1,254 subjects provided by 6 global collaborators. A de-identified subject ID, COVID-19 status, age in years and sex were almost always included in the sample metadata. Where available, HLA class I and class II types were taken from metadata supplied by the sample provider and were not determined by assay-based typing. Subjects who had been exposed to COVID-19, were actively infected with it, or had recovered from it provided the deeply sampled blood TCRbeta repertoires that made up the dataset. The prospective study material was composed of cDNA or gDNA derived from T cells, B-cell-depleted T cells, or PBMCs. The repertoires were released in a freely available public database meant as a resource for research on the immune response to SARS-CoV-2. What the study reported, not specific to this receptor: How much clinical and demographic metadata was included differed by source and by participant, and the metadata was provided uncurated.

With regard to this clone: Its antigen remains undetermined. Base qualities are missing; no much larger clone stands one base away.

The CDR3 sequence holds 17 residues, the cysteine and phenylalanine included. The kept DNA is CDR3 alone, 51 bases in frame from the first base. The trim is 4 bases for V and 3 bases for J, with a gap of 20 bases between the germline ends. CDR1 and CDR2 (SNHLY, FYNNEI) derive from the germline V gene. Each collaborating institution followed its own protocols to collect whole blood in K2EDTA tubes. For TCRbeta analysis, collaborators shipped samples as frozen whole blood, isolated PBMCs, or DNA extracted from either of those sample types. TCRbeta CDR3 regions were amplified from genomic DNA by means of the immunoSEQ Assay, a bias-controlled multiplex PCR. On the authors' methods: Within the assay, amplification of reference gene primers was used to estimate how many nucleated cells each sample contained. To quantify the absolute abundance of each unique TCRbeta CDR3 rearrangement, sequence reads were collapsed and filtered. Productive Simpson clonality was computed per sample as the square root of Simpson's diversity index over productive rearrangements. The clones in this table, taken by TCRdb from immuneACCESS, are in-frame only. Not every clone is retained; where verified, under half of the shortfall comes from an unresolved V gene, and the cause of the rest is unknown. The DNA was the basis for D and trimming; V, J and clone size are from that table. The sample profile shows some 150,000 clones; over 65% of them were found once. The ten biggest clones cover about 5% of the sample.

The chain couples TRBV2 to TRBJ2-3; TRBD2 is possibly the D segment (6 matching bases). This receptor was taken from a human donor in a cohort sampled during active COVID-19. What was sequenced was peripheral blood. This receptor carries the CDR3 CASSGDSLATGTDTQYF. At the DNA level, the sequence is TGTGCCAGCAGTGGCGACTCCCTAGCGACTGGGACAGATACGCAGTATTTT.